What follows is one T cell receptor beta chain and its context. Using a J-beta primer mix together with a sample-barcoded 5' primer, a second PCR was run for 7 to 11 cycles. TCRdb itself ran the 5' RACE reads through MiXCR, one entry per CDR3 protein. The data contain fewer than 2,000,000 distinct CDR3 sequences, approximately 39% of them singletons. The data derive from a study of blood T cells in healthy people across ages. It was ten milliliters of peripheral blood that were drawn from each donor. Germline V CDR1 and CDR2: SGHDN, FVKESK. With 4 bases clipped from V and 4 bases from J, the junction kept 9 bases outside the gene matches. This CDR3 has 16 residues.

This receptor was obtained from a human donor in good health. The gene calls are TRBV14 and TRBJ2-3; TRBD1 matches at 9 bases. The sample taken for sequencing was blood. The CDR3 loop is CASSPWTGAMPDTQYF. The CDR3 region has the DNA TGTGCCAGCAGCCCGTGGACAGGGGCGATGCCAGATACGCAGTATTTT.